A single sample gave rise to the 18 T cell receptor beta chains below, sequenced in a study of OX40 agonist ivuxolimab in advanced cancers. Using immunoSEQ multiplex PCR, the repertoire was profiled, and TCRdb retains in-frame clones only, with some absent. Of 3,000 or so clones detected, around 78% appear once; the ten largest clones hold 15% to 20%. Source: CD4+ or CD8+ T cells sorted from blood, taken in a trial of the OX40 agonist ivuxolimab. These receptors were taken from an adult with an advanced solid tumor such as melanoma, head and neck, liver or kidney cancer.

The V call is TRBV27, the J call TRBJ2-5, with 9 nucleotides matching TRBD2. The CDR3 runs to 13 residues. CDR1 and CDR2 from the germline V gene are MNHEY and SMNVEV (reference sequence). Losses at the gene ends were 9 bases for V and 4 bases for J; bases not matched to a gene: 6. In DNA form, the CDR3 reads TGTGCCAGTAAGGCGGGGGGGCCAGAGACCCAGTACTTC. Amino acids: CASKAGGPETQYF.

V is TRBV18 and J is TRBJ2-5, with D perhaps matching TRBD2 (8 bases). CDR3 length: 21 residues. V was cut by 1 base and J by 2 bases, with 29 bases left in between. CDR1 KGHSH and CDR2 LQKENI come from the germline V gene. DNA for the CDR3: TGTGCCAGCTCACCACGCGATGGAACACAGGGGCGGGGGGTCTTACAAGAGACCCAGTACTTC. Amino acid sequence: CASSPRDGTQGRGVLQETQYF.

The CDR3 DNA is TGCGCCAGCAGCTCTGGGACTAGCGGGCCTAGCACAGATACGCAGTATTTT. Its protein is CASSSGTSGPSTDTQYF. The V and J genes are TRBV5-1 and TRBJ2-3; 12 bases fit TRBD2. The length of the CDR3 is 17 residues. The germline V gene encodes CDR1 SGHRS and CDR2 YFSETQ. J lost 0 bases, V lost 3 bases, and 5 bases had no gene match. Using reference TRBV5-1 and TRBJ2-3 for the parts outside the CDR3, the full variable domain is KAGVTQTPRYLIKTRGQQVTLSCSPISGHRSVSWYQQTPGQGLQFLFEYFSETQRNKGNFPGRFSGRQFSNSRSEMNVSTLELGDSALYLCASSSGTSGPSTDTQYFGPGTRLTVL.

This rearrangement joins TRBV6-5 to TRBJ2-5; D may be TRBD2 (6 bases). Germline loops: CDR1 MNHEY, CDR2 SVGAGI. Trimming pared 5 bases from V and 2 bases from J, leaving 15 bases between. CDR3 length equals 15 residues. In DNA, the CDR3 is TGTGCCAGCAGTACTTCCTCGGGGGTTCAAGAGACCCAGTACTTC. This encodes CASSTSSGVQETQYF.

The genes are TRBV28 and TRBJ2-1, with D unresolved. Germline assignment: CDR1 MDHEN and CDR2 SYDVKM. The CDR3 consists of 14 residues. The ends were cut back, 2 bases at V and 7 bases at J, with 12 bases in the middle. CDR3 nucleotides: TGTGCCAGCAGTTTAGAGACGTTGGGGAATGAGCAGTTCTTC. Protein product: CASSLETLGNEQFF.

This rearrangement joins TRBV7-7 to TRBJ2-1; tentative D call: TRBD2 (6 bases). V lost 5 bases and J 4 bases, leaving 12 bases between the germline ends. Germline assignment: CDR1 SSHAT and CDR2 FNYEAQ (reference sequence). The CDR3 covers 14 residues. The DNA for the CDR3 is TGTGCCAGCAGCCCAGGTGGGGGGTACAATGAGCAGTTCTTC. This gives the protein CASSPGGGYNEQFF. The whole variable domain, filled in from reference TRBV7-7 and TRBJ2-1, reads GAGVSQSPRYKVTKRGQDVTLRCDPISSHATLYWYQQALGQGPEFLTYFNYEAQPDKSGLPSDRFSAERPEGSISTLTIQRTEQRDSAMYRCASSPGGGYNEQFFGPGTRLTVL.

This chain uses TRBV4-1 with TRBJ2-3, with D tentatively TRBD2 (7 bases). This CDR3 has 16 amino acids. Germline lookup yields CDR1 MGHRA and CDR2 YSYEKL. The V end lost 0 bases, the J end lost 2 bases, and 12 bases lay between the germline ends. DNA of the CDR3: TGCGCCAGCAGCCAAGAAGGGGGGGCCCTCACAGATACGCAGTATTTT. Protein sequence: CASSQEGGALTDTQYF.

The chain links TRBV2 to TRBJ2-5; the match to TRBD2 covers 10 bases. CDR3 length: 15 residues. Per the germline V gene, CDR1 is SNHLY and CDR2 is FYNNEI. The J segment lost 4 bases and the V segment lost 2 bases, leaving 4 bases of the junction unmatched. The chain's CDR3 is CASSESPSGGETQYF. Here the CDR3 DNA reads TGTGCCAGCAGTGAATCCCCTAGCGGGGGAGAGACCCAGTACTTC.

The CDR3 sequence is CASSRIAWDSYNEQFF. For the CDR3, the DNA is TGTGCCAGCAGCAGAATAGCGTGGGACTCCTACAATGAGCAGTTCTTC. The chain is built from TRBV7-6 and TRBJ2-1, with TRBD2 as a possible D gene (5 bases). The germline CDR1 and CDR2 sequences are SGHVS and FNYEAQ. V was cut by 5 bases and J by 0 bases, with 14 bases left in between. There are 16 residues in the CDR3.

This clone was seen once. The chain recombines TRBV27 with TRBJ2-3; 10 bases agree with TRBD1. The germline V gene encodes CDR1 MNHEY and CDR2 SMNVEV (reference sequence). This CDR3 contains 15 residues. With 4 bases clipped from V and 6 bases from J, the junction kept 7 bases outside the gene matches. The CDR3 reads CASSWGTGAGDTQYF. CDR3 DNA sequence: TGTGCCAGCAGTTGGGGGACAGGGGCCGGGGATACGCAGTATTTT.

This clone is medium-sized by share. This chain uses TRBV30 with TRBJ1-1; D may be TRBD1 (5 bases). CDR1 and CDR2 (germline): GTSNPN, SVGIG (reference sequence). The CDR3 spans 13 residues. Trimming removed 3 bases from V and 3 bases from J, with 11 bases in between. DNA of the CDR3: TGTGCCTGGAGGGACCAGGGTTACACTGAAGCTTTCTTT. It translates to CAWRDQGYTEAFF.

The chain joins TRBV4-2 to TRBJ1-2; the D is unclear. CDR3 length equals 15 residues. The germline V and J ends were trimmed by 5 bases and 8 bases, with 21 bases remaining between them. Germline assignment: CDR1 LGHNA and CDR2 YNFKEQ. The CDR3 region is CASSAAPGSAGGYTF. The CDR3 region has the DNA TGTGCCAGCAGCGCCGCCCCGGGGAGCGCTGGGGGCTACACCTTC.

The CDR3 loop is CASSLDLSGSGAGELFF. CDR3 DNA: TGTGCCAGCAGCTTAGACCTCAGCGGGAGTGGGGCCGGGGAGCTGTTTTTT. This sequence joins TRBV7-9 and TRBJ2-2; 8 bases agree with TRBD2. The CDR3 spans 17 residues. With V trimmed by 1 base and J by 6 bases, 10 bases remained unmatched. The germline V gene encodes CDR1 SEHNR and CDR2 FQNEAQ (reference sequence).

This clone has a single count. No DNA is shown, since the ends of the CDR3 on it are uncertain; the CDR3 is the one TCRdb lists. The chain combines TRBV5-1 with TRBJ2-2; the listed D gene, TRBD2, was not tested against the DNA. The CDR3 spans 16 residues, counting both ends. Per germline, CDR1 SGHRS and CDR2 YFSETQ. CDR3 sequence: CASSLDGTSAPGSCFF.

V gene TRBV7-3 combines with J gene TRBJ2-2; 7 bases are a match to TRBD1. From germline, CDR1 is SGHTA and CDR2 FQGTGA. V shed 5 bases and J 3 bases; nucleotides not matched to a gene: 6. The CDR3 length is 15 residues. The CDR3 DNA is TGTGCCAGCAGCCAATCGAGGGGGCACACCGGGGAGCTGTTTTTT. Translated, it gives CASSQSRGHTGELFF.

V usage is TRBV21-1 and J usage is TRBJ2-7; the D segment call TRBD1 is taken from the table without a DNA check. TRBV21-1 is assigned pseudogene status. This CDR3 contains 18 residues. CDR3 sequence reads: CASSKKAFVRAPLYEQYF. The CDR3 DNA is TGTGCCAGCAGCAAAAAGGCGTTCGTCAGGGCCCCCCTCTACGAGCAGTACTTC.

In DNA form, the CDR3 reads TGTGCCAGCAGCCGTGCGGGGGGCGCGCAAGATGGCTACACCTTC. Its protein is CASSRAGGAQDGYTF. The chain has TRBV7-9 and TRBJ1-2; D perhaps matches TRBD1 (6 bases). Trimming removed 5 bases from V and 6 bases from J, with 19 bases in between. This CDR3 has 15 residues. The germline V gene has CDR1 SEHNR and CDR2 FQNEAQ (reference sequence).

This clone was found a few times. A far bigger clonotype differs at one base, so this is likely a read error. The rearrangement joins TRBV4-2 to TRBJ1-6; no firm D call. With 4 bases removed from V and 0 bases from J, the gap between germline ends came to 13 bases. Looked up from germline, CDR1 is LGHNA and CDR2 is YNFKEQ. This CDR3 has 17 residues. CDR3 coding DNA: TGTGCCAGCAGCCCTGAGGCTTCCAGCTCCTATAATTCACCCCTCCACTTT. Encoded protein: CASSPEASSSYNSPLHF.